This T cell receptor (beta chain) was sequenced for a study of CD8+ T cells in alopecia areata. Overall study results and limits: Besides other cells, scalp samples also yield sequences of resident alphabeta T cells from normal skin.

TCR sequencing used cDNA made by reverse transcription of extracted RNA. Generated by immunoSEQ multiplex PCR, the TCRdb table keeps only in-frame clones and is missing some. The sample lists more than 90,000 clones; under 40% were seen once. Sampling of alopecia areata patients yielded lesional scalp punch biopsies as well as peripheral blood. CD4+ and CD8+ T cells were sorted from PBMCs stained for CD3, CD4 and CD8. Between the trimmed V and J ends, which lost 3 bases and 0 bases, there was a span of 14 bases. The CDR3 loop spans 17 amino acids. For this clone: Its antigen is not known.

Sequenced: CD4+ T cells sorted from blood. The chain employs TRBV23-1 and TRBJ2-2; D remains unclear. TRBV23-1 is placed among ORFs of uncertain function. The sequence was collected from a human donor with alopecia areata. CDR3 residues: CASSQTPRTANTGELFF. The DNA for the CDR3 is TGCGCCAGCAGTCAGACCCCCCGGACGGCGAACACCGGGGAGCTGTTTTTT.